Below, 18 T cell receptor beta chains from the same sample are listed, as sequenced in a study. TCRdb independently ran MiXCR on the 5' RACE reads; one entry per CDR3 protein. Of around 5,600 distinct CDR3 sequences in the sample, around 66% are singletons; the top ten hold roughly 3.8%. Material: memory CD4+ T cells sorted from a lymph node. Subset in this sample: memory CD4+ T cells, CD4+CD45RO+CD25-. The receptors were gathered from a female donor with breast cancer.

This clonotype has just one count. CDR3 in DNA: TGTGCCAGCAGAACCCGGGGCAGTACATTGAACACTGAAGCTTTCTTT. Translating gives CASRTRGSTLNTEAFF. The rearrangement uses TRBV6-5 and TRBJ1-1, with D possibly being TRBD1 (5 bases). In germline, CDR1 is MNHEY, CDR2 SVGAGI. This CDR3 comprises 16 residues. V was clipped by 6 bases and J by 0 bases, with 17 bases between them.

The J gene is TRBJ1-2, the V gene TRBV5-1, with a possible D match to TRBD1 (5 bases). The CDR3 loop spans 15 amino acids. Germline V gene sequence: CDR1 SGHRS, CDR2 YFSETQ. Trimming took off 4 bases at V and 2 bases at J, with 15 bases between the two ends. CDR3 sequence (DNA): TGCGCCAGCAGCCCCCAAGGGGCGGGGAACTATGGCTACACCTTC. Translated: CASSPQGAGNYGYTF.

The chain joins TRBV7-2 to TRBJ1-1; a possible D gene is TRBD1 (5 bases). Looked up from germline, CDR1 is SGHTA and CDR2 is FQGNSA. The CDR3 has 14 amino acids. V lost 5 bases, J lost 5 bases, and 15 bases lay in between. The CDR3 protein is CASSLNRGGTEAFF. The CDR3 DNA sequence: TGTGCCAGCAGCCTTAATCGCGGGGGTACTGAAGCTTTCTTT.

The chain uses TRBV7-9 and TRBJ2-7; the match to TRBD2 covers 11 bases. Germline CDR1 reads SEHNR; CDR2 reads FQNEAQ (reference sequence). This CDR3 contains 15 residues. V lost 6 bases, J lost 4 bases, and 8 bases stayed unmatched. CDR3 loop: CASSSTTSGSYEQYF. CDR3 nucleotide sequence: TGTGCCAGCAGTTCTACTACTAGCGGGAGTTACGAGCAGTACTTC.

This clonotype was seen just once. The rearrangement uses TRBV18 and TRBJ2-7; D is possibly TRBD1 or TRBD2 (5 bases each). The CDR3 spans 16 residues. From germline, CDR1 is KGHSH and CDR2 LQKENI. Trimming removed 0 bases at V and 2 bases at J, with 14 bases between. This chain's CDR3 is CASSPPGTAATYEQYF. The CDR3 coding sequence is TGTGCCAGCTCACCACCGGGGACGGCCGCGACCTACGAGCAGTACTTC.

This chain connects TRBV5-6 to TRBJ2-7; a possible D gene is TRBD1 (6 bases). Trimming pared 5 bases from V and 2 bases from J, leaving 14 bases between. The germline V gene encodes CDR1 SGHDT and CDR2 YYEEEE. The CDR3 has 14 residues. CDR3 loop: CASRGRGTTYEQYF. The CDR3 DNA is TGTGCCAGCAGGGGCAGGGGCACTACCTACGAGCAGTACTTC.

CDR3: CASSLETLSPLHF. CDR3 bases: TGCGCCAGCAGCTTGGAGACACTTTCACCCCTCCACTTT. V and J are TRBV5-1 and TRBJ1-6; D not certain. Trimming removed 0 bases from V and 9 bases from J, with 7 bases in between. Germline V gene lookup returns CDR1 SGHRS and CDR2 YFSETQ. The CDR3 spans 13 residues.

Comment on this clonotype: The junction and the germline gene differ at one end; a read error may be behind it. The rearrangement uses TRBV7-3 and TRBJ2-3; D is perhaps TRBD2 (5 bases). CDR1 and CDR2 from the germline V gene are SGHTA and FQGTGA. This CDR3 is built from 15 residues. The CDR3 region is CASSLRADLTDTQYF. The CDR3 DNA sequence: TGCGCCAGCAGCTTGCGGGCGGACCTCACAGATACGCAGTATTTT.

The V call is TRBV15, the J call TRBJ1-5; D is unclear. This CDR3 is built from 12 residues. Germline CDR1 reads LNHNV; CDR2 reads YYDKDF (reference sequence). Trimming stripped 0 bases from V and 7 bases from J, with 4 bases between. The CDR3: CATSRDRQPQHF. DNA of the CDR3: TGTGCCACCAGCAGAGATAGACAGCCCCAGCATTTT. The complete variable domain, with remaining parts taken from reference TRBV15 and TRBJ1-5, reads DAMVIQNPRYQVTQFGKPVTLSCSQTLNHNVMYWYQQKSSQAPKLLFHYYDKDFNNEADTPDNFQSRRPNTSFCFLDIRSPGLGDTAMYLCATSRDRQPQHFGDGTRLSIL.

The chain joins TRBV7-3 to TRBJ2-1, with D unresolved. Germline CDR1 reads SGHTA; CDR2 reads FQGTGA. CDR3 length: 15 residues. V was clipped by 3 bases and J by 6 bases, with 15 bases between them. CDR3 residues: CASSFNSAPGNEQFF. Here the CDR3 DNA reads TGTGCCAGCAGCTTTAACAGCGCTCCTGGCAATGAGCAGTTCTTC.

A few counts support this clonotype. The chain has TRBV7-6 and TRBJ1-5; maybe TRBD1 (5 bases). The germline V gene encodes CDR1 SGHVS and CDR2 FNYEAQ. The germline V and J ends were trimmed by 5 bases and 5 bases, with 13 bases remaining between them. The CDR3 loop spans 14 amino acids. CDR3 amino acids: CASSHGTSDQPQHF. DNA of the CDR3: TGTGCCAGCAGCCACGGGACTTCGGATCAGCCCCAGCATTTT.

The chain combines TRBV5-1 with TRBJ2-3, with a weak D call TRBD1 (6 bases). The CDR3 sequence is 13 residues long. Between the trimmed V and J ends, which lost 5 bases and 6 bases, there was a span of 13 bases. CDR1 and CDR2 from the germline V gene are SGHRS and YFSETQ. The CDR3 coding sequence is TGCGCCAGCAGTGTCTGGGGGCGGGATACGCAGTATTTT. It specifies CASSVWGRDTQYF.

This clonotype was seen a handful of times. The gene calls are TRBV3-1 and TRBJ1-1; 7 bases align to TRBD1. In germline, CDR1 is LGHDT, CDR2 YNNKEL (reference sequence). The length of the CDR3 is 13 residues. After removal of 3 bases from V and 8 bases from J, the junction contained 6 bases not matched to a gene. CDR3 bases: TGTGCCAGCAGCCATATCGGGACAGCCGAAGCTTTCTTT. Translating it yields CASSHIGTAEAFF.

V and J are TRBV5-1 and TRBJ1-1; maybe TRBD1 (5 bases). V dropped 4 bases and J dropped 4 bases, with 11 bases sitting between them. CDR1 is SGHRS, CDR2 YFSETQ, per germline. The CDR3 is 13 residues long. CDR3 DNA sequence: TGCGCCAGCAGCCCACGGACATTCACTGAAGCTTTCTTT. Amino acids: CASSPRTFTEAFF.

The rearrangement links TRBV6-1 to TRBJ2-7; the D gene is possibly TRBD1 (6 bases). The DNA end is more similar to TRBJ2-1, so the J call may be wrong. Per germline, CDR1 MNHNS and CDR2 SASEGT. The CDR3 has 15 amino acids. The CDR3 here is CASSGTAPGYNEQFF. The CDR3, as DNA: TGTGCCAGCAGTGGGACAGCTCCCGGATACAATGAGCAGTTCTTC.

The rearrangement uses TRBV7-8 and TRBJ2-2, with 9 bases matching TRBD2. Per the germline V gene, CDR1 is SGHVS and CDR2 is FQNEAQ. V lost 5 bases to trimming and J lost 7 bases; unmatched junction nucleotides: 11. CDR3 size: 16 residues. CDR3 amino acids: CASSQRGLAGNGELFF. For the CDR3, the DNA is TGTGCCAGCAGCCAAAGGGGGCTAGCGGGGAACGGGGAGCTGTTTTTT.

This chain links TRBV7-9 with TRBJ1-1; 7 bases match TRBD1. Germline CDR1 reads SEHNR; CDR2 reads FQNEAQ (reference sequence). J was trimmed by 1 base and V by 5 bases; bases with no gene match: 13. CDR3 length equals 17 residues. The CDR3 sequence: CASSPDYGQARNTEAFF. The CDR3, as DNA: TGTGCCAGCAGCCCGGACTACGGACAGGCTAGGAACACTGAAGCTTTCTTT.

V gene TRBV5-1 combines with J gene TRBJ2-6; D gene uncertain. Between the trimmed V and J ends, which lost 5 bases and 0 bases, there was a span of 9 bases. The CDR3 is made up of 15 amino acids. Germline CDR1 reads SGHRS; CDR2 reads YFSETQ. The CDR3 loop reads CASSIYSSGANVLTF. The CDR3 nucleotides are TGCGCCAGCAGTATTTACAGCTCTGGGGCCAACGTCCTGACTTTC. Filled out from reference TRBV5-1 and TRBJ2-6, the complete variable domain reads KAGVTQTPRYLIKTRGQQVTLSCSPISGHRSVSWYQQTPGQGLQFLFEYFSETQRNKGNFPGRFSGRQFSNSRSEMNVSTLELGDSALYLCASSIYSSGANVLTFGAGSRLTVL.